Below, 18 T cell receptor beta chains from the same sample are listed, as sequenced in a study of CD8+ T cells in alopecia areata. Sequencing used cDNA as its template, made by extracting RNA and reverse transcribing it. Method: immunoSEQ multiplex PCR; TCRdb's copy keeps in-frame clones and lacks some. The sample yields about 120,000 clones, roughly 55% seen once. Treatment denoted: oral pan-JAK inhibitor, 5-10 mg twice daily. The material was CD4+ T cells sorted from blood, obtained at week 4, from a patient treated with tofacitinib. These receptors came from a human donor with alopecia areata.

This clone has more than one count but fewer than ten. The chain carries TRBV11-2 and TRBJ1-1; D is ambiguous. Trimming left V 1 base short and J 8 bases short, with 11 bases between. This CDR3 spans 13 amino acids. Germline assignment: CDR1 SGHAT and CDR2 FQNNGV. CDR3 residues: CASSLVLAGEAFF. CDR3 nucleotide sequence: TGTGCCAGCAGCTTAGTGTTGGCCGGGGAAGCTTTCTTT.

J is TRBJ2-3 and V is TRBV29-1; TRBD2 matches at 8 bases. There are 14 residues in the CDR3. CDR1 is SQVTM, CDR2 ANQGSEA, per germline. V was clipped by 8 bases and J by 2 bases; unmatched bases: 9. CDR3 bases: TGCAGCACCGGGGGGGGTAGACCCACAGATACGCAGTATTTT. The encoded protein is CSTGGGRPTDTQYF.

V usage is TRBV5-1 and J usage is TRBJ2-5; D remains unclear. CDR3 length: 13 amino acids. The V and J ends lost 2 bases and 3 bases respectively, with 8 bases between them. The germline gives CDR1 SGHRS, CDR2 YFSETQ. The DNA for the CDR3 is TGCGCCAGCAGCTTCGGTCCAGAAGAGACCCAGTACTTC. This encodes CASSFGPEETQYF.

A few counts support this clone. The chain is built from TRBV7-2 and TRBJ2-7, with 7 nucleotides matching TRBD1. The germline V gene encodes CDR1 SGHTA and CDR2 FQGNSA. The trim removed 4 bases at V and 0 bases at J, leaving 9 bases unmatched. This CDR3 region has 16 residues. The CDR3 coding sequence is TGTGCCAGCAGCTCAGCGACAGGGCGATCCTCCTACGAGCAGTACTTC. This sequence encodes CASSSATGRSSYEQYF.

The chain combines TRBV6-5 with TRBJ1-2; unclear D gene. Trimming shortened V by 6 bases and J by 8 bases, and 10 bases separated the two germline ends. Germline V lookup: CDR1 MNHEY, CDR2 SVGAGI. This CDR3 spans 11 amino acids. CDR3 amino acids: CASRPTGGYTF. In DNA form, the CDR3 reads TGTGCCAGCAGACCCACGGGAGGCTACACCTTC.

CDR3 region: CASRPVTDEQYF. The CDR3 nucleotides are TGTGCCAGCAGGCCCGTCACGGACGAGCAGTACTTC. This chain uses TRBV28 with TRBJ2-7, with no clear D. The CDR3 loop spans 12 amino acids. V lost 6 bases, J lost 5 bases, and 11 bases lay in between. Germline V gene sequence: CDR1 MDHEN, CDR2 SYDVKM.

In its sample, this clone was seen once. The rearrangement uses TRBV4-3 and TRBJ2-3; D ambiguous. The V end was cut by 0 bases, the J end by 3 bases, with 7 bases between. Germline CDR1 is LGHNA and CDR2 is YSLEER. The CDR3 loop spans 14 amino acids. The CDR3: CASSQDGTTDTQYF. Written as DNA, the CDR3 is TGCGCCAGCAGCCAAGATGGCACGACAGATACGCAGTATTTT.

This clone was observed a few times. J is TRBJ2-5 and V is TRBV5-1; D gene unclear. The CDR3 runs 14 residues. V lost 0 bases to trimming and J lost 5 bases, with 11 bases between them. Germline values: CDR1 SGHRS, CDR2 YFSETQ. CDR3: CASSLGAIGETQYF. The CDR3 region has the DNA TGCGCCAGCAGCTTGGGAGCCATCGGGGAGACCCAGTACTTC.

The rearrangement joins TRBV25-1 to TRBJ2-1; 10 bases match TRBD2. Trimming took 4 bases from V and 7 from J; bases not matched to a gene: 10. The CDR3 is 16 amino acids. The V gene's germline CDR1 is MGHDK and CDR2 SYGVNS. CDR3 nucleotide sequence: TGTGCCAGCAGTGTATCCGCTAGCGGGAGATGGAATGAGCAGTTCTTC. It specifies CASSVSASGRWNEQFF.

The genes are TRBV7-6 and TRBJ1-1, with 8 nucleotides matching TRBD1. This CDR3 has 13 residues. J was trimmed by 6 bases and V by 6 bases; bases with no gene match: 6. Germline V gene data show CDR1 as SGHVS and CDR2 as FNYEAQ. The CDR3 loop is CASSGQGSAEAFF. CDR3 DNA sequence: TGTGCCAGCAGTGGACAGGGTTCAGCTGAAGCTTTCTTT.

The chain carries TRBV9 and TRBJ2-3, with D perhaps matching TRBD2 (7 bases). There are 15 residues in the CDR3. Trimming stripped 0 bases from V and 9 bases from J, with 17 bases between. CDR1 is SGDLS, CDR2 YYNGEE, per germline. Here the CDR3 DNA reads TGTGCCAGCAGCGTAGAAGGGGGGGCACAAAGGACGCAGTATTTT. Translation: CASSVEGGAQRTQYF.

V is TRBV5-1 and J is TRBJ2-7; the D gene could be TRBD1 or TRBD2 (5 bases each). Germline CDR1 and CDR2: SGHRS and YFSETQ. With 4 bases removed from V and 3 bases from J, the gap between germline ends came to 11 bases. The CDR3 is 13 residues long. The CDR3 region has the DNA TGCGCCAGCAGCGGGGGACGGGACTACGAGCAGTACTTC. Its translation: CASSGGRDYEQYF.

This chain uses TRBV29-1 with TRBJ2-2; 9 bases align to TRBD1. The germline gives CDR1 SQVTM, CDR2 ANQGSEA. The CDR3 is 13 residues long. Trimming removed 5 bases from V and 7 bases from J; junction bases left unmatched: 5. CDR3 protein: CSVNGQGNGELFF. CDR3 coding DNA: TGCAGCGTTAACGGACAGGGGAACGGGGAGCTGTTTTTT.

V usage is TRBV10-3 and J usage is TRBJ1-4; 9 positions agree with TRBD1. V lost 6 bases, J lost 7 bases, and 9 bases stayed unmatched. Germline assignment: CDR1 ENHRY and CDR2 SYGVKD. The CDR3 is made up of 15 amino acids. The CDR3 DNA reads TGTGCCATCAGGCCGGGACAGGGTTTGGGTGAAAAACTGTTTTTT. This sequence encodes CAIRPGQGLGEKLFF.

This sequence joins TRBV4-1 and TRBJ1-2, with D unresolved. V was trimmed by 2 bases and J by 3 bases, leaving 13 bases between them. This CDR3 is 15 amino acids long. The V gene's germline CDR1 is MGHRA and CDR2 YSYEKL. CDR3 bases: TGCGCCAGCAGCCAACCCGACGGTGCTTACTATGGCTACACCTTC. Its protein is CASSQPDGAYYGYTF.

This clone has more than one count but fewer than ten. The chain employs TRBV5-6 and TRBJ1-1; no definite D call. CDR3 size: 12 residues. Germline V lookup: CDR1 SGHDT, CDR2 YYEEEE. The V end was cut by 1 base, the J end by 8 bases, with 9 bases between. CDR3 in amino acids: CASSLRPGEAFF. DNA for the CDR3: TGTGCCAGCAGCTTGCGTCCTGGGGAAGCTTTCTTT.

In nucleotides, the CDR3 is TGTGCCAGCAGCTTTACAGGGGTCGTGTACAATGAGCAGTTCTTC. Protein: CASSFTGVVYNEQFF. The chain recombines TRBV5-6 with TRBJ2-1; 7 bases match TRBD1. Germline CDR1 and CDR2: SGHDT and YYEEEE. With 2 bases clipped from V and 4 bases from J, the junction kept 6 bases outside the gene matches. This CDR3 region has 15 residues.

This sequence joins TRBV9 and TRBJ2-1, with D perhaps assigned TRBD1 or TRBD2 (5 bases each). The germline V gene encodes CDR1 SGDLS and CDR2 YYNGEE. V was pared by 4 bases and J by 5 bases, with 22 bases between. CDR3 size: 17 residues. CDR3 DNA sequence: TGTGCCAGCAGCTCCAGACCGGGGACGGACCTCGACAATGAGCAGTTCTTC. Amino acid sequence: CASSSRPGTDLDNEQFF.